This is a list of T cell receptor beta chains from one sample in a study of human T cells and chemical hapten exposure. TCRdb processed the RACE reads anew with MiXCR; each CDR3 protein has one entry. The sample has approximately 80,000 distinct CDR3 sequences; over 9.5% are singletons. The source was whole blood, collected in connection with sensitization to the hapten diphenylcyclopropenone (DPC). The receptors derive from a woman between 50 and 59 years old with alopecia areata. Some clones in this sample may be carry-over from other donors' samples. The CDR3 runs from the conserved cysteine through the conserved F or W.

v_call: TRBV7-2; j_call: TRBJ2-5; cdr3_aa: CASSQFGQGVQETQYF
v_call: TRBV29-1; j_call: TRBJ1-2; cdr3_aa: CSVVAGAHGYTF
v_call: TRBV6-1; j_call: TRBJ2-2; cdr3_aa: CASSEFARGNTGELFF
v_call: TRBV28; j_call: TRBJ2-7; cdr3_aa: CASSLRTGDRRQYF
v_call: TRBV20-1; j_call: TRBJ2-7; cdr3_aa: CSAIRDRPEEQYF
v_call: TRBV4-1; j_call: TRBJ2-1; cdr3_aa: CASSQELWDWRFF
v_call: TRBV5-5; j_call: TRBJ2-5; cdr3_aa: CASSPKRGANYMETQYF
v_call: TRBV21-1; j_call: TRBJ2-7; cdr3_aa: CASSNGGTDEQYF
v_call: TRBV30; j_call: TRBJ1-1; cdr3_aa: CAWGTLPQIEAFF
v_call: TRBV2; j_call: TRBJ1-5; cdr3_aa: CASRQANQPQHF
v_call: TRBV6-5; j_call: TRBJ2-3; cdr3_aa: CASSYRTDTDTQYF
v_call: TRBV20-1; j_call: TRBJ2-7; cdr3_aa: CSAPDPQREAYEQYF
v_call: TRBV20-1; j_call: TRBJ2-5; cdr3_aa: CSAGGLQETQYF
v_call: TRBV13; j_call: TRBJ2-1; cdr3_aa: CASRRGLNSYNEQFF
v_call: TRBV27; j_call: TRBJ2-3; cdr3_aa: CASSPYGTSGSPRTDTQYF
v_call: TRBV12-3/TRBV12-4; j_call: TRBJ2-1; cdr3_aa: CASSLARSRFF
v_call: TRBV15; j_call: TRBJ1-4; cdr3_aa: CATSRDSGKGEKLFF
v_call: TRBV28; j_call: TRBJ2-7; cdr3_aa: CATRTGTSEQYF
v_call: TRBV20-1; j_call: TRBJ2-1; cdr3_aa: CSARKAGGYNEQFF
v_call: TRBV4-3; j_call: TRBJ1-1; cdr3_aa: CASSPRSGTGNTEAFF
v_call: TRBV24-1; j_call: TRBJ2-3; cdr3_aa: CATSDWVTDTQYF
v_call: TRBV7-9; j_call: TRBJ1-1; cdr3_aa: CASSALIWSHTEAFF
v_call: TRBV30; j_call: TRBJ2-1; cdr3_aa: CALRKGLTYNEQFF
v_call: TRBV29-1; j_call: TRBJ2-7; cdr3_aa: CSVEDTGVYEQYF
v_call: TRBV29-1; j_call: TRBJ1-1; cdr3_aa: CSALQPYTEAFF
v_call: TRBV7-9; j_call: TRBJ2-3; cdr3_aa: CASSWRAGDGTDTQYF
v_call: TRBV7-2; j_call: TRBJ1-4; cdr3_aa: CASSAGGTGANEKLFF
v_call: TRBV6-1; j_call: TRBJ2-7; cdr3_aa: CASSDGSVRYEQYF
v_call: TRBV7-8; j_call: TRBJ2-7; cdr3_aa: CASSFTFSYEQYF
v_call: TRBV6-5; j_call: TRBJ1-5; cdr3_aa: CASSYRVYQPQHF
v_call: TRBV27; j_call: TRBJ2-3; cdr3_aa: CASSFSRLSTDTQYF
v_call: TRBV20-1; j_call: TRBJ2-7; cdr3_aa: CSARAGREQYF
v_call: TRBV28; j_call: TRBJ1-1; cdr3_aa: CASSPPGQGWAFF
v_call: TRBV12-3/TRBV12-4; j_call: TRBJ2-1; cdr3_aa: CASNLDRGGPPDNEQFF
v_call: TRBV20-1; j_call: TRBJ1-1; cdr3_aa: CSAPATANTEAFF
v_call: TRBV6-5; j_call: TRBJ1-6; cdr3_aa: CASSPRRDGNSPLHF
v_call: TRBV27; j_call: TRBJ2-3; cdr3_aa: CASSLTILAVDTDTQYF
v_call: TRBV7-9; j_call: TRBJ2-5; cdr3_aa: CASSNWTGYQETQYF
v_call: TRBV20-1; j_call: TRBJ2-3; cdr3_aa: CSAHTGLANTDTQYF
v_call: TRBV3-1; j_call: TRBJ2-2; cdr3_aa: CASSQASRGVGELFF
v_call: TRBV5-1; j_call: TRBJ2-1; cdr3_aa: CASSLSSSRGSYNEQFF
v_call: TRBV5-5; j_call: TRBJ1-2; cdr3_aa: CASSLTIHGTYGYTF
v_call: TRBV7-6; j_call: TRBJ2-7; cdr3_aa: CASSSSGLSSGYF
v_call: TRBV5-4; j_call: TRBJ1-1; cdr3_aa: CASSLDSLPEAFF
v_call: TRBV5-1; j_call: TRBJ2-5; cdr3_aa: CASSLVRLGETQYF
v_call: TRBV14; j_call: TRBJ2-3; cdr3_aa: CASSHGKGLDTQYF
v_call: TRBV30; j_call: TRBJ2-7; cdr3_aa: CAWGQAYEQYF
v_call: TRBV27; j_call: TRBJ2-3; cdr3_aa: CASSWTQVTDTQYF
v_call: TRBV11-2; j_call: TRBJ2-1; cdr3_aa: CASSDQLSGSLSYNEQFF
v_call: TRBV20-1; j_call: TRBJ1-3; cdr3_aa: CSAAPGRGSGNTIYF
v_call: TRBV7-2; j_call: TRBJ1-6; cdr3_aa: CASSRPGQFVPLHF
v_call: TRBV5-1; j_call: TRBJ2-7; cdr3_aa: CASSSTSGSGGYF
v_call: TRBV7-2; j_call: TRBJ2-7; cdr3_aa: CASSLVSGGTYEQYF